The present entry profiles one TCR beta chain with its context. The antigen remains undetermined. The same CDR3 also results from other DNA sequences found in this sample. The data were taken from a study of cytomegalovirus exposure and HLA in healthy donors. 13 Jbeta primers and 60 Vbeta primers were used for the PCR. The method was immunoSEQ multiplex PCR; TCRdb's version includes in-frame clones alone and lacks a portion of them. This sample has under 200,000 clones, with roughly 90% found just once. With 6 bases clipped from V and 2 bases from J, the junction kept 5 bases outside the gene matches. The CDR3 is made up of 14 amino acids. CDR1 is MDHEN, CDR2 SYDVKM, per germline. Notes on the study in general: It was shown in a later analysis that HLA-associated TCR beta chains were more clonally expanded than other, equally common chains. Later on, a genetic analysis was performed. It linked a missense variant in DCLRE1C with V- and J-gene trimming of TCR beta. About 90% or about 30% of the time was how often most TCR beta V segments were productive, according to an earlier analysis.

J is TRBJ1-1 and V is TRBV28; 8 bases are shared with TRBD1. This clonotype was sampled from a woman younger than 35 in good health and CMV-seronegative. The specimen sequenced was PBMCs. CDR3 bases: TGTGCCAGCAGCTACAGGGGGGGCAACACTGAAGCTTTCTTT. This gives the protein CASSYRGGNTEAFF. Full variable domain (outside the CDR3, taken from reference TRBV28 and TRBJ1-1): DVKVTQSSRYLVKRTGEKVFLECVQDMDHENMFWYRQDPGLGLRLIYFSYDVKMKEKGDIPEGYSVSREKKERFSLILESASTNQTSMYLCASSYRGGNTEAFFGQGTRLTVV.